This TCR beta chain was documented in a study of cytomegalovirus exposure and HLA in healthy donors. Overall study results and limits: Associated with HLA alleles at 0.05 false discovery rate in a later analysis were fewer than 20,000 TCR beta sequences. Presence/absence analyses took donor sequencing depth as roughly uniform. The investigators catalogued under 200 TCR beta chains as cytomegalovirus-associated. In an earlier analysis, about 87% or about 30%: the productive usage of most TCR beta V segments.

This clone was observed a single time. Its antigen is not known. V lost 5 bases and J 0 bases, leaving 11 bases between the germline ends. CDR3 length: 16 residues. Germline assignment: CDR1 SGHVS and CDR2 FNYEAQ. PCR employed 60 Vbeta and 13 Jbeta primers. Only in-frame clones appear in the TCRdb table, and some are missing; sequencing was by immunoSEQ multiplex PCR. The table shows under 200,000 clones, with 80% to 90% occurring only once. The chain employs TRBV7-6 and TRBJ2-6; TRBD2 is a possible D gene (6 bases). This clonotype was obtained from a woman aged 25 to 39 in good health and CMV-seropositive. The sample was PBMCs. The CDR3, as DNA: TGTGCCAGCAGCCCCTCTAGCGCCTCTGGGGCCAACGTCCTGACTTTC. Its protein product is CASSPSSASGANVLTF.